The clone carrying this TCR beta chain showed up many times. What it binds is unknown. Amplification of TCR alpha and beta CDR3 regions from RNA used iRepertoire nested multiplex PCR. Tissue mRNA or PBMC total RNA, about 85-400 ng, went into one-step reverse transcription and amplification. TCRdb passed the multiplex PCR reads through MiXCR, listing each CDR3 protein once. The profile covers 90,000 to 110,000 distinct CDR3 sequences, with 25% to 30% appearing a single time and 35% taken by the ten largest. CDR3 size: 15 residues. V was shortened by 4 bases and J by 3 bases, with 16 bases between the two germline ends. Germline loops: CDR1 SEHNR, CDR2 FQNEAQ (reference sequence). This entry comes from a study of glioma-infiltrating T cells. Whole-study results and caveats: Tissue-blood divergence was below expectation in non-neoplastic patients, above in gliomas. Very few CDR3 sequences were shared between tissue and blood.

This chain joins TRBV7-9 and TRBJ2-7; tentatively, D is TRBD1 (5 bases). The TCR comes from a human donor with low-grade glioma or glioblastoma, undergoing nonglioma brain surgery, or in good health (not recorded which). The specimen was glioma tissue, nonneoplastic brain tissue, or PBMCs (not recorded which). The CDR3 protein is CASSSKPGQGYEQYF. Written as DNA, the CDR3 is TGTGCCAGCAGCTCCAAGCCAGGGCAGGGCTACGAGCAGTACTTC.